Below, 15 T cell receptor beta chains from the same sample are listed, as sequenced in a study of cytomegalovirus exposure and HLA in healthy donors. The PCR made use of 60 Vbeta and 13 Jbeta primers. Sequenced by immunoSEQ multiplex PCR; TCRdb stores in-frame clones only, minus some. In the table there are more than 85,000 clones, approximately 72% of which are singletons. Sequenced sample: PBMCs. These receptors were taken from a male donor in good health and CMV-seropositive.

The V gene is TRBV25-1, the J gene TRBJ2-3; 7 bases are shared with TRBD2. The V and J ends lost 10 bases and 8 bases, in that order; junction bases with no gene match: 3. Germline V gene lookup returns CDR1 MGHDK and CDR2 SYGVNS. There are 10 residues in the CDR3. CDR3 amino acids: CATGGSTQYF. The CDR3 DNA follows: TGTGCCACCGGCGGGAGTACGCAGTATTTT.

The chain has TRBV9 and TRBJ1-3; D might be TRBD1 (5 bases). This CDR3 comprises 16 residues. With 0 bases removed from V and 0 bases from J, the gap between germline ends came to 10 bases. CDR1 and CDR2 from the germline V gene are SGDLS and YYNGEE. CDR3 protein: CASSVALGGSGNTIYF. As DNA, the CDR3 is TGTGCCAGCAGCGTAGCTTTGGGGGGCTCTGGAAACACCATATATTTT.

The CDR3 DNA reads TGTGCCAGCAGCGTAGTCGAGCACGGGGAGCTGTTTTTT. The encoded protein is CASSVVEHGELFF. This chain joins TRBV9 and TRBJ2-2; D is unclear. The CDR3 covers 13 residues. Trimming removed 0 bases at V and 7 bases at J, with 7 bases between. CDR1 SGDLS and CDR2 YYNGEE come from the germline V gene.

V gene TRBV4-3 combines with J gene TRBJ1-2; no reliable D call. Trimming cost V 1 base and J 5 bases, with 8 bases left between them. CDR1 and CDR2 (germline): LGHNA, YSLEER. The CDR3 is 13 residues long. This CDR3 is CASSQVSGYGYTF. The CDR3 DNA is TGCGCCAGCAGCCAAGTGTCGGGGTATGGCTACACCTTC.

V usage is TRBV5-5 and J usage is TRBJ1-4; 8 bases align to TRBD1. Germline CDR1 SGHKS, CDR2 YYEKEE (reference sequence). The CDR3 contains 17 residues. With 3 bases clipped from V and 0 bases from J, the junction kept 7 bases outside the gene matches. CDR3 amino acids: CASSSTGVYPTNEKLFF. The CDR3 region has the DNA TGTGCCAGCAGCTCGACAGGGGTTTATCCAACTAATGAAAAACTGTTTTTT.

The V and J genes are TRBV14 and TRBJ1-1; the D gene is possibly TRBD1 (5 bases). Germline V CDR1 and CDR2: SGHDN, FVKESK. This CDR3 has 13 amino acids. The ends were cut back, 1 base at V and 4 bases at J, with 7 bases in the middle. DNA for the CDR3: TGTGCCAGCAGCCAAGTCGGGGGCACTGAAGCTTTCTTT. It codes for CASSQVGGTEAFF. The full variable domain, its missing parts supplied by reference TRBV14 and TRBJ1-1, is EAGVTQFPSHSVIEKGQTVTLRCDPISGHDNLYWYRRVMGKEIKFLLHFVKESKQDESGMPNNRFLAERTGGTYSTLKVQPAELEDSGVYFCASSQVGGTEAFFGQGTRLTVV.

The chain recombines TRBV9 with TRBJ1-2, with 8 bases that match TRBD1. CDR1 and CDR2 from the germline V gene are SGDLS and YYNGEE. This CDR3 has 14 residues. After removal of 4 bases from V and 8 bases from J, the junction contained 10 bases not matched to a gene. The CDR3 nucleotides are TGTGCCAGCAGCCCGGGGCAGGGGGCTTGGGGCTACACCTTC. Its translation is CASSPGQGAWGYTF.

Written as DNA, the CDR3 is TGTGCCAGCTCACTGTTTTCCCCCGGGGGATCGAACACTGAAGCTTTCTTT. Amino acids: CASSLFSPGGSNTEAFF. The chain is built from TRBV18 and TRBJ1-1; TRBD1 might be the D (5 bases). The CDR3 spans 17 residues. Germline CDR1 is KGHSH and CDR2 is LQKENI. V lost 4 bases and J lost 1, with 19 bases in between. Full variable domain (outside the CDR3, taken from reference TRBV18 and TRBJ1-1): NAGVMQNPRHLVRRRGQEARLRCSPMKGHSHVYWYRQLPEEGLKFMVYLQKENIIDESGMPKERFSAEFPKEGPSILRIQQVVRGDSAAYFCASSLFSPGGSNTEAFFGQGTRLTVV.

The chain recombines TRBV5-1 with TRBJ2-7; maybe TRBD2 (5 bases). The germline V gene encodes CDR1 SGHRS and CDR2 YFSETQ. The CDR3 extends over 14 amino acids. The V end was cut by 0 bases, the J end by 2 bases, with 9 bases between. CDR3 sequence: CASSLGTLTYEQYF. As DNA, the CDR3 is TGCGCCAGCAGCTTGGGGACTCTTACCTACGAGCAGTACTTC. Looking up the rest from reference TRBV5-1 and TRBJ2-7 gives the full variable domain: KAGVTQTPRYLIKTRGQQVTLSCSPISGHRSVSWYQQTPGQGLQFLFEYFSETQRNKGNFPGRFSGRQFSNSRSEMNVSTLELGDSALYLCASSLGTLTYEQYFGPGTRLTVT.

The rearrangement links TRBV7-8 to TRBJ2-2; 8 bases line up with TRBD1. V trimming: 4 bases; J trimming: 4 bases; junction bases outside the gene matches: 8. This CDR3 comprises 16 residues. CDR1 SGHVS and CDR2 FQNEAQ come from the germline V gene. The CDR3: CASSSSDRAVTGELFF. The DNA of the CDR3 is TGTGCCAGCAGCTCGTCGGACAGGGCGGTCACCGGGGAGCTGTTTTTT.

The V gene is TRBV21-1, the J gene TRBJ2-5; the table's D call, TRBD1, has no DNA check behind it. TRBV21-1 is deemed a pseudogene. The CDR3 extends over 13 amino acids. CDR3: CASGRTVPGTQYF. As DNA, the CDR3 is TGTGCCAGCGGAAGGACAGTCCCCGGGACCCAGTACTTC.

This clone was seen just once. The J gene is TRBJ2-7, the V gene TRBV4-3; D is possibly TRBD1 (6 bases). From germline, CDR1 is LGHNA and CDR2 YSLEER. Trimming cost V 0 bases and J 3 bases, with 12 bases left between them. CDR3 length: 15 residues. The CDR3 region has the DNA TGCGCCAGCAGCCAAGATGCAGGGGTGGGCTACGAGCAGTACTTC. This encodes CASSQDAGVGYEQYF.

The chain couples TRBV5-4 to TRBJ2-1; the D gene is possibly TRBD2 (5 bases). The CDR3 contains 15 residues. The germline V gene encodes CDR1 SGHNT and CDR2 YYREEE (reference sequence). The V end was cut by 0 bases, the J end by 5 bases, with 12 bases between. CDR3 loop: CASSLDGRGHNEQFF. In DNA, the CDR3 is TGTGCCAGCAGCTTGGATGGACGGGGTCACAATGAGCAGTTCTTC.

This chain links TRBV11-2 with TRBJ2-7, with D possibly matching TRBD2 (6 bases). The CDR3 totals 15 residues. Germline lookup yields CDR1 SGHAT and CDR2 FQNNGV. The V end lost 5 bases, the J end lost 0 bases, and 14 bases lay between the germline ends. The CDR3 here is CASSRVGGASYEQYF. DNA for the CDR3: TGTGCCAGCAGCCGTGTTGGAGGGGCCTCCTACGAGCAGTACTTC.

The rearrangement joins TRBV9 to TRBJ2-5, with TRBD2 matching over 12 bases. CDR3 size: 17 residues. Germline V gene data show CDR1 as SGDLS and CDR2 as YYNGEE. V lost 3 bases and J lost 3; bases outside the gene matches: 9. This CDR3 is CASSEGVLAGGKETQYF. CDR3 sequence (DNA): TGTGCCAGCAGCGAGGGGGTACTAGCGGGGGGCAAAGAGACCCAGTACTTC.